This T cell receptor beta chain was obtained from a study of T cells in Graves' hyperthyroidism and ophthalmopathy. Study at large: Blood from the periphery was taken at initial diagnosis, before any treatment. Regarding the study as a whole: Most thyroid-expanded clonotypes above 0.001 were also found in blood.

This clonotype was seen many times. No antigen is known for it. TCR beta CDR3 regions were amplified from RNA transcripts. The HTBI primer set drove a first-round RT-PCR of the TCR CDR3. One entry per CDR3 protein, called by TCRdb with MiXCR from the multiplex PCR reads. The sample includes around 400,000 distinct CDR3 sequences, around 13% seen only once; the top ten take around 9.2%. Patients were excluded because of uncontrolled infection, other autoimmune disease, pregnancy or lactation. Fresh peripheral blood, 7.5 to 10 ml, was the source of the PBMCs. This CDR3 is 16 amino acids long. Germline trimming cut 5 bases from V and 2 bases from J; bases unmatched to any gene: 8.

The specimen sequenced was blood. This TCR came from a young woman with Graves' hyperthyroidism. V and J are TRBV12-3 or TRBV12-4 and TRBJ1-3; 8 nucleotides agree with TRBD1. The CDR3 sequence is CASSLAGGKTGNTIYF. The CDR3 DNA follows: TGTGCCAGCAGTCTGGCAGGGGGCAAAACTGGAAACACCATATATTTT.